Sequencing of this TCR beta chain was carried out in a study of T cells in Graves' hyperthyroidism and ophthalmopathy. Researchers took RNA transcripts and amplified the TCR beta CDR3 regions from them. The study used the HTBI primer set for a first-round RT-PCR of the TCR CDR3. TCRdb reprocessed the multiplex PCR reads via MiXCR and lists one record per CDR3 protein. The sample carries approximately 530,000 distinct CDR3 sequences, 16% recorded once. Per the germline V gene, CDR1 is MNHEY and CDR2 is SMNVEV (reference sequence). This CDR3 comprises 17 residues. Deletions cut 1 base from V and 3 bases from J, with 19 bases between. This clonotype was seen at least ten times.

The V call is TRBV27, the J call TRBJ2-7; D is unclear. The sequence came from a woman aged 18 to 35 with Graves' hyperthyroidism. Sequenced material: blood. CDR3 nucleotide sequence: TGTGCCAGCAGTTTATGGGGTTCGGGCTATTACCGCTACGAGCAGTACTTC. Translating it yields CASSLWGSGYYRYEQYF.